One and the same sample provided the 2 T cell receptor beta chains below, sequenced in a study of blood T cell repertoires in COVID-19 (dated by TCRdb to about 2020). The receptor library was made with the immunoSEQ multiplex PCR assay. As stored in TCRdb, this immuneACCESS dataset retains in-frame rearrangements with V and J assigned. A fraction of the clones does not appear; measured against another copy, unresolved V genes explain less than half of the discrepancy, and the remainder lacks a known reason. Present in this sample are approximately 310,000 clones, 87% of which were seen just once. The leading ten clones occupy roughly 8% of the sample. Sample: peripheral blood. The receptors were gathered from a woman between 50 and 59 years old who had recovered from COVID-19.

The V call is TRBV28, the J call TRBJ2-3; 9 bases fit TRBD2. The CDR3 is 17 amino acids. V shed 5 bases and J 4 bases; nucleotides not matched to a gene: 13. CDR1 is MDHEN and CDR2 is SYDVKM in the germline V gene. CDR3 sequence: CASSPQSGGTGADTQYF. The CDR3 nucleotides are TGTGCCAGCAGTCCACAGAGCGGGGGGACCGGTGCAGATACGCAGTATTTT.

V is TRBV5-4 and J is TRBJ2-5, with D possibly TRBD1 on 5 matching bases. V was cut by 2 bases and J by 4 bases, with 12 bases left in between. CDR1 is SGHNT, CDR2 YYREEE, per germline (reference sequence). The CDR3 is 14 amino acids. CDR3 loop: CASSFPQGRETQYF. In nucleotides, the CDR3 is TGTGCCAGCAGCTTTCCCCAGGGTCGAGAGACCCAGTACTTC.